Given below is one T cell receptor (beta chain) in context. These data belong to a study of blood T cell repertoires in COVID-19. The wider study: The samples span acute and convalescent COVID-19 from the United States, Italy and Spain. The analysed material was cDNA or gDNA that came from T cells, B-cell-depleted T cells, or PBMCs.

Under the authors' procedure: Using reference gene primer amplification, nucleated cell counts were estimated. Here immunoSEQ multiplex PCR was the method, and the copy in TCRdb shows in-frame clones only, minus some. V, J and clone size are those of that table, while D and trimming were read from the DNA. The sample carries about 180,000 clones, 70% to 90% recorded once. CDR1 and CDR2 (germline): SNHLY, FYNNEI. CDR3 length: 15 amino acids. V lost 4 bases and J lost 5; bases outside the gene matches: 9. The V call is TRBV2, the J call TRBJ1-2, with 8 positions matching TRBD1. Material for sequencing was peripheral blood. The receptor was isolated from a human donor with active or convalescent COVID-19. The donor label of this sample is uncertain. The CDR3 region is CASSARTGRTYGYTF. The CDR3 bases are TGTGCCAGCAGTGCCCGGACAGGGAGAACTTATGGCTACACCTTC.